This TCR delta chain was sequenced during a study of gammadelta T cells in human blood. Per germline, CDR1 GEAIGNYY and CDR2 EKD. This CDR3 is 17 amino acids long. Worth noting for this clone: This likely came from a read error, as a far larger clone is one base away.

TCRdb called clones from the RT-PCR reads again using CATT. Of around 380 delta-chain clones in the sample, around two fifths are singletons; the top ten hold around 28%. The V gene is TRDV2, the J gene TRDJ3; 12 nucleotides agree with TRDD3. Sequencing was done on a sample of Vgamma9Vdelta2 gamma-delta T cells from infant blood. The source is a human donor. In DNA, the CDR3 is TGTGCCTGTGACACCACTGGGGGATACTGGGACACCCGAAAGATGTTTTTC. It is translated as CACDTTGGYWDTRKMFF.